Given below is one T cell receptor beta chain in context. The germline V gene encodes CDR1 SGHTS and CDR2 YDEGEE. V was trimmed by 1 base and J by 0 bases, leaving 7 bases between them. There are 15 residues in the CDR3. This sample was taken from a study of blood T cell repertoires in COVID-19. Study at large: Samples representing acute and convalescent COVID-19 were sourced from the United States, Italy and Spain. PBMCs, B-cell-depleted T cells, or T cells provided the cDNA or gDNA that made up the material.

The table came from immunoSEQ multiplex PCR; TCRdb's copy has only in-frame clones and leaves some out. The sample yields under 250,000 clones, roughly four fifths seen once. This chain connects TRBV5-8 to TRBJ2-2; D possibly corresponds to TRBD1 (5 bases). This TCR was recovered from a woman aged 60-75 years with acute or convalescent COVID-19. The material sequenced was peripheral blood. The CDR3 DNA reads as TGTGCCAGCAGCTTGCCGACAGCGAACACCGGGGAGCTGTTTTTT. This translates into CASSLPTANTGELFF.